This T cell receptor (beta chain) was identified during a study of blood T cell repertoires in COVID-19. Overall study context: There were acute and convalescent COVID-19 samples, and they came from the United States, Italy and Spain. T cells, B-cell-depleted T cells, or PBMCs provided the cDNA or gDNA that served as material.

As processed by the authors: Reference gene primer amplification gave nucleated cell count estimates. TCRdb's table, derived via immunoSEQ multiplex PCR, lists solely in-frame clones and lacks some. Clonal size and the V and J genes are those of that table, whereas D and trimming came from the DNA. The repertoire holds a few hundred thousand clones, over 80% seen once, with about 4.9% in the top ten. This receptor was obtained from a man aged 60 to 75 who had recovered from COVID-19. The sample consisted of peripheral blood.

CDR3: CASSRRVGGTNEKLFF. CDR3 nucleotide sequence: TGTGCCAGCAGTCGGAGGGTGGGAGGGACTAATGAAAAACTGTTTTTT. The rearrangement uses TRBV6-6 and TRBJ1-4; no definite D call. The length of the CDR3 is 16 residues. Deletions cut 5 bases from V and 2 bases from J, with 15 bases between. Per germline, CDR1 MNHNY and CDR2 SVGAGI (reference sequence).